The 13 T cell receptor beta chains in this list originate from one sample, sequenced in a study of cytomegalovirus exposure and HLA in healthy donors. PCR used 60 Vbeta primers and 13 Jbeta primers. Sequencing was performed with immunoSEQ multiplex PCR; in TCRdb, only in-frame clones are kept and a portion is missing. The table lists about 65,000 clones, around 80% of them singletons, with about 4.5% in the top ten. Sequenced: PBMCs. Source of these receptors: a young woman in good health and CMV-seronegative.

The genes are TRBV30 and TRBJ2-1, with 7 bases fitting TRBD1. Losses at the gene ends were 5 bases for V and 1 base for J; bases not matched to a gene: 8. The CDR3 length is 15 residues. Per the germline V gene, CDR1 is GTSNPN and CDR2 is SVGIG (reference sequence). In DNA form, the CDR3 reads TGTGCCTGGGGAAGAGACAGGGTTTCCTACAATGAGCAGTTCTTC. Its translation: CAWGRDRVSYNEQFF.

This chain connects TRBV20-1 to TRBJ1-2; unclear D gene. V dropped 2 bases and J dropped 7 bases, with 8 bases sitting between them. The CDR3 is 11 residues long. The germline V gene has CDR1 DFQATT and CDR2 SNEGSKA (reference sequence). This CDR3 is CSARPVLGYTF. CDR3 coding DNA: TGCAGTGCTAGACCAGTCCTTGGCTACACCTTC.

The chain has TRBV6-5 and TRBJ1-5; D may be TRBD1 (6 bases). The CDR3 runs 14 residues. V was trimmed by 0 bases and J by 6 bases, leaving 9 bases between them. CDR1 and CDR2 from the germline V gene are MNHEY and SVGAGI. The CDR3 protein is CASSYSRGAQPQHF. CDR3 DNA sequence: TGTGCCAGCAGTTACTCACGGGGGGCTCAGCCCCAGCATTTT.

Here the CDR3 DNA reads TGTGCCTCTACTAAGAACAGGGATGGAGAGACCCAGTACTTC. This codes for CASTKNRDGETQYF. The J gene is TRBJ2-5, the V gene TRBV30; a weak D match, TRBD1 (6 bases). Germline CDR1 is GTSNPN and CDR2 is SVGIG (reference sequence). The CDR3 has 14 amino acids. The V end was cut by 7 bases, the J end by 4 bases, with 19 bases between.

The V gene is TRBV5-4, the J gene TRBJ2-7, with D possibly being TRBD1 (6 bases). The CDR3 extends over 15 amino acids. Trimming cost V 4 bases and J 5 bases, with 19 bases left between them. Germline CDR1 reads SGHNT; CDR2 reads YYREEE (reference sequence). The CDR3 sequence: CASSTSPWGRDEQYF. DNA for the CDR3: TGTGCCAGCAGCACGAGTCCGTGGGGGCGGGACGAGCAGTACTTC.

CDR3 region: CASSQDRGPNNEQFF. CDR3 sequence (DNA): TGTGCCAGCAGCCAAGACAGGGGCCCCAACAATGAGCAGTTCTTC. The chain carries TRBV7-2 and TRBJ2-1; 8 bases fit TRBD1. The CDR3 spans 15 residues. From germline, CDR1 is SGHTA and CDR2 FQGNSA. V gave up 5 bases and J gave up 5 bases; unmatched junction bases: 8.

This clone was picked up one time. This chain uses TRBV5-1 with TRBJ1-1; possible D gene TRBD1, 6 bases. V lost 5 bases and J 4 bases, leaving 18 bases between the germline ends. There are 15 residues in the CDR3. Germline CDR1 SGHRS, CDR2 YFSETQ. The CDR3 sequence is CASRDTQGSGTEAFF. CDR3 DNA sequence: TGCGCCAGCAGGGATACACAGGGTTCGGGCACTGAAGCTTTCTTT.

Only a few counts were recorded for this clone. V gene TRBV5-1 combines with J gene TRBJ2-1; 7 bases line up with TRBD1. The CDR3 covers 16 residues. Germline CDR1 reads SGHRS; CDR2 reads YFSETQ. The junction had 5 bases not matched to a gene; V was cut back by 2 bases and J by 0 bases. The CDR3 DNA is TGCGCCAGCAGCTTCTTACAGGGGAGCTCCTACAATGAGCAGTTCTTC. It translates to CASSFLQGSSYNEQFF.

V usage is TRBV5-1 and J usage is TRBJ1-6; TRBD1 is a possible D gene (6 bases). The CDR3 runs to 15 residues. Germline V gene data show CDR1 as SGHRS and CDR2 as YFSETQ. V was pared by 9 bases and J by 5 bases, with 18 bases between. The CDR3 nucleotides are TGCGCCACCCGCCAAACCACAGGGAATAATTCACCCCTCCACTTT. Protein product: CATRQTTGNNSPLHF.

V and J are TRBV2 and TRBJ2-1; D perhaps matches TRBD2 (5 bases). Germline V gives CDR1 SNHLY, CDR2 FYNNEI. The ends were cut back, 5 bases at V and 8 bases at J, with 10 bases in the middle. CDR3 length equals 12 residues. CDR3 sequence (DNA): TGTGCCAGCAGTCCCGACTATGATGAGCAGTTCTTC. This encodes CASSPDYDEQFF.

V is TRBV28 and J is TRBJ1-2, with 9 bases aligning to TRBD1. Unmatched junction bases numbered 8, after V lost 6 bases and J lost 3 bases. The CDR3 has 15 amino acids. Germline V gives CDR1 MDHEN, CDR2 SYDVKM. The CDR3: CASRTPGQGYYGYTF. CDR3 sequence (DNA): TGTGCCAGCAGGACTCCGGGACAGGGCTACTATGGCTACACCTTC.

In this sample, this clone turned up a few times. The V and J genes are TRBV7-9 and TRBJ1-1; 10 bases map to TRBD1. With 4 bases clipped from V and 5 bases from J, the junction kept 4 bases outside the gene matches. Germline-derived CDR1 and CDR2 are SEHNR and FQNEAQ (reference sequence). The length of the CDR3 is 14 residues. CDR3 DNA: TGTGCCAGCAGCTCGACAGGGGGCAAGACTGAAGCTTTCTTT. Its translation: CASSSTGGKTEAFF.

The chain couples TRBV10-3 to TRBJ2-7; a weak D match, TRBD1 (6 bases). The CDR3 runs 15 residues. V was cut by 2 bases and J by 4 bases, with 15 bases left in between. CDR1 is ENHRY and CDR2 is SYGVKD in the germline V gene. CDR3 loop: CAISEVGAGQYEQYF. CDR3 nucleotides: TGTGCCATCAGTGAGGTTGGGGCAGGACAGTACGAGCAGTACTTC.